These 19 T cell receptor beta chains share one sample of origin, sequenced in a study of cytomegalovirus exposure and HLA in healthy donors. Vbeta (60) and Jbeta (13) primers were used in the PCR. TCRdb's copy holds only in-frame clones and misses some; the assay was immunoSEQ multiplex PCR. The sample holds 90,000 or so clones; over 75% are singletons and the top ten take about 4.5%. The specimen sequenced was PBMCs. The receptors derive from a male donor in good health and CMV-seropositive.

The sample holds a few counts of this clone. This chain links TRBV7-2 with TRBJ1-6; a weak D match, TRBD1 (5 bases). The CDR3 contains 15 residues. CDR1 and CDR2 from the germline V gene are SGHTA and FQGNSA. Trimming took 1 base from V and 10 from J, leaving 14 bases between them. The CDR3 nucleotides are TGTGCCAGCAGCTTAGTCGGGCAGGGTGGGTCACCCCTCCACTTT. This translates into CASSLVGQGGSPLHF.

The genes are TRBV14 and TRBJ1-2; the D is unclear. Germline V gene data show CDR1 as SGHDN and CDR2 as FVKESK. V was cut by 1 base and J by 0 bases, with 12 bases left in between. This CDR3 region has 16 residues. The CDR3 region is CASSQVLGEANYGYTF. The CDR3 DNA is TGTGCCAGCAGCCAAGTTCTCGGGGAAGCTAACTATGGCTACACCTTC.

The genes are TRBV30 and TRBJ2-7; 8 bases match TRBD1. From germline, CDR1 is GTSNPN and CDR2 SVGIG (reference sequence). Trimming removed 5 bases from V and 0 bases from J; junction bases left unmatched: 3. The CDR3 runs 13 residues. The CDR3 DNA follows: TGTGCCTGGGGGGACAGGAACTCCTACGAGCAGTACTTC. Amino acids: CAWGDRNSYEQYF.

The chain employs TRBV30 and TRBJ1-3, with D hard to call. CDR1 is GTSNPN and CDR2 is SVGIG in the germline V gene (reference sequence). V dropped 5 bases and J dropped 0 bases, with 8 bases sitting between them. The CDR3 runs 13 residues. The CDR3 nucleotides read TGTGCCTGGGAGGTGAGCTCTGGAAACACCATATATTTT. Protein product: CAWEVSSGNTIYF.

In its sample, this clone was seen a few times. This rearrangement joins TRBV2 to TRBJ2-7; D unresolved. V dropped 8 bases and J dropped 3 bases, with 5 bases sitting between them. The CDR3 runs 10 residues. CDR1 SNHLY and CDR2 FYNNEI come from the germline V gene. The CDR3 region has the DNA TGTGCCAGCGGGCTCTACGAGCAGTACTTC. Translation: CASGLYEQYF.

This clone has just one count. The chain couples TRBV7-8 to TRBJ1-1; 11 nucleotides match TRBD1. Germline V CDR1 and CDR2: SGHVS, FQNEAQ. J lost 5 bases, V lost 4 bases, and 6 bases had no gene match. The CDR3 has 15 residues. Here the CDR3 reads CASSSGGTGGTEAFF. The CDR3 DNA follows: TGTGCCAGCAGCTCGGGGGGGACAGGGGGGACTGAAGCTTTCTTT.

The CDR3 coding sequence is TGTGCCAGTACCGATACGGACAGGGGTTTCAATCAGCCCCAGCATTTT. This gives the protein CASTDTDRGFNQPQHF. J is TRBJ1-5 and V is TRBV19; 9 bases align to TRBD1. Germline CDR1 reads LNHDA; CDR2 reads SQIVND (reference sequence). The CDR3 runs to 16 residues. J was trimmed by 3 bases and V by 7 bases; bases with no gene match: 10.

The chain links TRBV2 to TRBJ1-5; 11 bases line up with TRBD1. Germline loops: CDR1 SNHLY, CDR2 FYNNEI. The CDR3 is made up of 14 amino acids. J was trimmed by 5 bases and V by 6 bases; bases with no gene match: 3. The CDR3 is CASREDRGHQPQHF. In nucleotides, the CDR3 is TGTGCCAGCAGGGAGGACAGGGGGCATCAGCCCCAGCATTTT.

The chain links TRBV28 to TRBJ2-7, with a tentative D call TRBD1 (6 bases). Germline values: CDR1 MDHEN, CDR2 SYDVKM. The V and J ends lost 8 bases and 4 bases respectively, with 18 bases between them. The CDR3 extends over 14 amino acids. CDR3 in DNA: TGTGCCAGCGGGTTGGCAGGGGTTAATTACGAGCAGTACTTC. Its translation is CASGLAGVNYEQYF.

The rearrangement joins TRBV27 to TRBJ2-7; maybe TRBD2 (6 bases). Germline lookup yields CDR1 MNHEY and CDR2 SMNVEV (reference sequence). Trimming removed 2 bases at V and 2 bases at J, with 10 bases between. The CDR3 is made up of 14 amino acids. DNA for the CDR3: TGTGCCAGCAGTTTACGCGGGAAGCCCTACGAGCAGTACTTC. Protein: CASSLRGKPYEQYF.

The chain couples TRBV5-4 to TRBJ1-5, with a possible D match to TRBD1 (5 bases). The CDR3 contains 16 residues. CDR1 is SGHNT and CDR2 is YYREEE in the germline V gene (reference sequence). V was shortened by 2 bases and J by 0 bases, with 12 bases between the two germline ends. CDR3 protein: CASSFTGAYSNQPQHF. CDR3 nucleotides: TGTGCCAGCAGCTTTACAGGCGCTTATAGCAATCAGCCCCAGCATTTT.

The chain is built from TRBV6-1 and TRBJ2-7; 9 nucleotides align to TRBD1. The CDR3 is 13 amino acids. Germline CDR1 MNHNS, CDR2 SASEGT. The junction had 3 bases not matched to a gene; V was cut back by 5 bases and J by 4 bases. The DNA for the CDR3 is TGTGCCAGCAGTATTGACAGGGGGTACGAGCAGTACTTC. Its protein product is CASSIDRGYEQYF.

The rearrangement links TRBV19 to TRBJ1-5; the D gene is possibly TRBD1 (6 bases). The V end lost 10 bases, the J end lost 0 bases, and 10 bases lay between the germline ends. This CDR3 is built from 13 residues. CDR1 and CDR2 (germline): LNHDA, SQIVND (reference sequence). In DNA, the CDR3 is TGTGCCATAGGACAGTATAGCAATCAGCCCCAGCATTTT. Its protein is CAIGQYSNQPQHF. The full variable domain, with the rest looked up from reference TRBV19 and TRBJ1-5, is DGGITQSPKYLFRKEGQNVTLSCEQNLNHDAMYWYRQDPGQGLRLIYYSQIVNDFQKGDIAEGYSVSREKKESFPLTVTSAQKNPTAFYLCAIGQYSNQPQHFGDGTRLSIL.

The chain carries TRBV28 and TRBJ1-5; tentative D call: TRBD1 (6 bases). Germline assignment: CDR1 MDHEN and CDR2 SYDVKM. Trimming pared 5 bases from V and 2 bases from J, leaving 13 bases between. The CDR3 consists of 15 residues. CDR3 in amino acids: CASSPRGGGNQPQHF. The CDR3, as DNA: TGTGCCAGCAGTCCCCGAGGGGGAGGCAATCAGCCCCAGCATTTT.

As DNA, the CDR3 is TGTGCCAGCAGCCTAAGGTTACTAGGACCCCAAGAGACCCAGTACTTC. Translating gives CASSLRLLGPQETQYF. J is TRBJ2-5 and V is TRBV7-6; weak D call: TRBD2 (5 bases). V dropped 5 bases and J dropped 1 base, with 17 bases sitting between them. CDR1 SGHVS and CDR2 FNYEAQ come from the germline V gene. This CDR3 comprises 16 residues. The full variable domain, in which reference TRBV7-6 and TRBJ2-5 provide the parts outside the CDR3, is GAGVSQSPRYKVTKRGQDVALRCDPISGHVSLYWYRQALGQGPEFLTYFNYEAQQDKSGLPNDRFSAERPEGSISTLTIQRTEQRDSAMYRCASSLRLLGPQETQYFGPGTRLLVL.

CDR3 in amino acids: CAWSGDRGVGELFF. In DNA, the CDR3 is TGTGCCTGGAGTGGGGATCGGGGGGTCGGGGAGCTGTTTTTT. The gene calls are TRBV30 and TRBJ2-2; TRBD2 matches 7 bases. After removal of 1 base from V and 7 bases from J, the junction contained 6 bases not matched to a gene. This CDR3 has 14 amino acids. Germline values: CDR1 GTSNPN, CDR2 SVGIG (reference sequence). The whole variable domain, remainder taken from reference TRBV30 and TRBJ2-2, is SQTIHQWPATLVQPVGSPLSLECTVEGTSNPNLYWYRQAAGRGLQLLFYSVGIGQISSEVPQNLSASRPQDRQFILSSKKLLLSDSGFYLCAWSGDRGVGELFFGEGSRLTVL.

This chain links TRBV15 with TRBJ2-7; D is ambiguous. Germline values: CDR1 LNHNV, CDR2 YYDKDF (reference sequence). This CDR3 region has 14 residues. Trimming took 0 bases from V and 6 from J, leaving 12 bases between them. As DNA, the CDR3 is TGTGCCACCAGCAGAGATTTGGCGCTAGGCGAGCAGTACTTC. The encoded protein is CATSRDLALGEQYF.

This sequence joins TRBV15 and TRBJ1-2; no definite D call. The germline V gene encodes CDR1 LNHNV and CDR2 YYDKDF (reference sequence). The CDR3 covers 13 residues. Trimming took off 0 bases at V and 8 bases at J, with 10 bases between the two ends. The chain's CDR3 is CATSRDAAGGYTF. In DNA, the CDR3 is TGTGCCACCAGCAGAGATGCCGCAGGAGGCTACACCTTC.

The V call is TRBV7-2, the J call TRBJ2-5, with 8 bases matching TRBD1. The V gene end was trimmed by 1 base and the J gene end by 2 bases; junction bases not matched to a gene: 6. Germline assignment: CDR1 SGHTA and CDR2 FQGNSA. The CDR3 sequence is 16 residues long. CDR3 in amino acids: CASSLGDRRGQETQYF. The CDR3 region has the DNA TGTGCCAGCAGCTTAGGGGACAGGAGGGGGCAAGAGACCCAGTACTTC.